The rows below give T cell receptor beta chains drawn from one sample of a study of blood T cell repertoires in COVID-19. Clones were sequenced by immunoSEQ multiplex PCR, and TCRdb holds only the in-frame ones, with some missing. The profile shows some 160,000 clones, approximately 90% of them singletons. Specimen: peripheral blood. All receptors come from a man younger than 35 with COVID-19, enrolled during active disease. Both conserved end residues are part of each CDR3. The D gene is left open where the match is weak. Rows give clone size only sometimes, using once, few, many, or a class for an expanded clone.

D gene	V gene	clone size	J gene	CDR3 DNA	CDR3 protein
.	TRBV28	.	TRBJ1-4	TGTGCCAGCAGCCCCCGGGGGGCAACTAATGAAAAACTGCTTTTT	CASSPRGATNEKLLF
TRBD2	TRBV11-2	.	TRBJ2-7	TGTGCCAGCAGCTTTTCACCTAGCGGGAGGTTCTACGAGCAGTACTTC	CASSFSPSGRFYEQYF
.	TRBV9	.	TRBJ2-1	TGTGCCAGCAGCGTAGCGGGATACAATGAGCAGTTCTTC	CASSVAGYNEQFF
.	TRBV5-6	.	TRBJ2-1	TGTGCCAGCAGCTTCGGCAGGGGTTACAATGAGCAGTTCTTC	CASSFGRGYNEQFF
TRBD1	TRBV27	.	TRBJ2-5	TGTGCCAGCAGACCCGACAGGGGTAAAGAGACCCAGTACTTC	CASRPDRGKETQYF
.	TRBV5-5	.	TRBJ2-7	TGTGCCAGCAGCACGCCGACAGGCCCCTTGGGTGAGCAGTACTTC	CASSTPTGPLGEQYF
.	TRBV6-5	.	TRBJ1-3	TGTGCCAGCAGAAGAGGGGGCTCTGGAAACACCATATATTTT	CASRRGGSGNTIYF
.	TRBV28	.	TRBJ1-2	TGTGCCAGCAGTCCCCCCCGGGGGGCGAATGAAGGCTACACCTTC	CASSPPRGANEGYTF
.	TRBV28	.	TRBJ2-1	TGTGCCAGCAGTCTTCTGCGCCACCCCGGGACTTCCTACAATGAGCAGTTCTTC	CASSLLRHPGTSYNEQFF
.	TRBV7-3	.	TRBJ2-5	TGTGCCAGCAGCTTAAATGGGGGGTCCCAAGAGACCCAGTACTTC	CASSLNGGSQETQYF
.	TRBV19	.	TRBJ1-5	TGTGCCAGTAGAAGGGCAGGAGGGGTGCGGAGCAATCAGCCCCAGCATTTT	CASRRAGGVRSNQPQHF
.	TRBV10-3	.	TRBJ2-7	TGTGCCATCAGCGGGGACTCCTACGAGCAGTACTTC	CAISGDSYEQYF
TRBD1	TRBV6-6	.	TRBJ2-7	TGTGCCAGCAGTCCGGACAGGGGCGAGCAGTACTTC	CASSPDRGEQYF
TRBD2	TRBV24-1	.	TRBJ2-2	TGTGCCACCAGTGACCTCGGGAGCGGGGTTTCCGGGGAGCTGTTTTTT	CATSDLGSGVSGELFF
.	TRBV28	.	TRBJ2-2	TGTGCCAGCAGTTTATATGAGACAGGACCTACCGGGGAGCTGTTTTTT	CASSLYETGPTGELFF
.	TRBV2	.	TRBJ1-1	TGTGCCAGCAGGGGCGGGATTTCTGAAGCTTTCTTT	CASRGGISEAFF
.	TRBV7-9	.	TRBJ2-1	TGTGCCAGCAGCTGGCGGGATGGAGGGAACAATGAGCAGTTCTTC	CASSWRDGGNNEQFF
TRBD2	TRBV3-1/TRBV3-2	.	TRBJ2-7	TGTGCCAGCAGTGTGGACGGGCGGGGGGTAAGGAGCTTC	CASSVDGRGVRSF
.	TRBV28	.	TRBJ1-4	TGTGCCAGCAGTTTAAGGGACCAGGGGTCTGAAAAACTGCTTTTT	CASSLRDQGSEKLLF
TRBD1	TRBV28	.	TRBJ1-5	TGTGCCAGCGGGGGACAGGGGGACTTCTTTGCCCTTCAGCCCCAGCATTTT	CASGGQGDFFALQPQHF
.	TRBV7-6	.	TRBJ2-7	TGTGCCAGCAGCTCGGGGGGCGGGAGTTCGTACGAGCAGTACTTC	CASSSGGGSSYEQYF
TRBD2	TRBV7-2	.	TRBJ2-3	TGTGCCAGCAGCTTTGGTAGCGGGAGAAGCACAGATACGCAGTATTTT	CASSFGSGRSTDTQYF
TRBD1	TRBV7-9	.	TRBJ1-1	TGTGCCAGCAGCTCCAGGGGGATTGGCACTGAAGCTTTCTTT	CASSSRGIGTEAFF
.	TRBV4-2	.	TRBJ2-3	TGTGCCAGCAGCCAAGTTCAGGGCGGGATAGGCACAGATACGCAGTATTTT	CASSQVQGGIGTDTQYF
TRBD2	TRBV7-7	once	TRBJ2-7	TGTGCCAGCAGCGGACTAGCGGGAGAGCAGTACTTC	CASSGLAGEQYF
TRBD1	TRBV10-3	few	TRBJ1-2	TGTGCCATCAGCGGGATACAGGGGACAGACTATGGCTACACCTTC	CAISGIQGTDYGYTF
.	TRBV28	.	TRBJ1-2	TGTGCCAGCAGTTTATACGTCGGGTCTGGCGGCTACACCTTC	CASSLYVGSGGYTF
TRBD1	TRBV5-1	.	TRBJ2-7	TGCGCCAGCAGCGGGACAGGGCTCTACGAGCAGTACTTC	CASSGTGLYEQYF
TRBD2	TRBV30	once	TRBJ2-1	TGTGCCTGGAGTAGGTCAGCGGGAGAGCAGTTCTTC	CAWSRSAGEQFF
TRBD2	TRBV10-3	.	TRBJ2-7	TGTGCCATCAGTGTAGGCGGGAGGGAAGCCTACGAGCAGTACTTC	CAISVGGREAYEQYF
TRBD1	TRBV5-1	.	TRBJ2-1	TGCGCCAGCAGCTTGTGGGCAGGGGGTGAGCAGTTCTTC	CASSLWAGGEQFF
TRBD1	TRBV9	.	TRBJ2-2	TGTGCCAGCAGCGTAGAGGGACAGGGAGGAGAAAAAAGGGAGCTGTTTTTT	CASSVEGQGGEKRELFF
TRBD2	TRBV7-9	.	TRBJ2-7	TGTGCCAGCAGCTTAGGGACTAGCGTCTCCTACGAGCAGTACTTC	CASSLGTSVSYEQYF
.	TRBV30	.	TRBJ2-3	TGTGCCTGGAGGGCGGGCGGGCCTAGCACAGATACGCAGTATTTT	CAWRAGGPSTDTQYF
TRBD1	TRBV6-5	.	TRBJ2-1	TGTGCCAGCAGTTACGCAGGGGGCAATGAGCAGTTCTTC	CASSYAGGNEQFF
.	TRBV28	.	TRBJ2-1	TGTGCCAGCAGACCTCCTGACAGCTCCCGGGAGTTCTTC	CASRPPDSSREFF
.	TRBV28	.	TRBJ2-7	TGTGCCAGCAGTTTATCGAGAATAGGGGTAGACGAGCAGTACTTC	CASSLSRIGVDEQYF
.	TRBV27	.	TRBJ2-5	TGTGCCAGCAGTTTAGTGAAACAGGGTGGCGAGACCCAGTACTTC	CASSLVKQGGETQYF
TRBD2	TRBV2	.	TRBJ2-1	TGTGCCAGCAAACTAGCGGGACAAAGCAATGAGCAGTTCTTC	CASKLAGQSNEQFF
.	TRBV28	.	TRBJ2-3	TGTGCCAGCAGCCTCAGGGGTTTCACGCAGTATTTT	CASSLRGFTQYF
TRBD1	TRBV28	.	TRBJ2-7	TGTGCCAGCAGTCAAGACTCGGGACAGGGTAGGGAGCAGTACTTC	CASSQDSGQGREQYF
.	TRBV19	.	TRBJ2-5	TGTGCCAGTAGTATCCATGGCGTGAGGGAGACCCAGTACTTC	CASSIHGVRETQYF
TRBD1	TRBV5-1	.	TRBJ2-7	TGCGCCAGCAGCAACAGGGGACGCTCCTACGAGCAGTACTTC	CASSNRGRSYEQYF
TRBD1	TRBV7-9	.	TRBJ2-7	TGTGCCAGCAGGGGGGACAGGGGTATCGACGAGCAGTACTTC	CASRGDRGIDEQYF
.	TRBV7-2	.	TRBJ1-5	TGTGCCAGCAGCTTAGTTGCACAGAGCAATCAGCCCCAGCATTTT	CASSLVAQSNQPQHF
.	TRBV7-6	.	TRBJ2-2	TGTGCCAGCAGCAGGACAGCTACTAACACCGGGGAGCTGTTTTTT	CASSRTATNTGELFF
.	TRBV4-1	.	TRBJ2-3	TGCGCCAGCAGCCAAGATGGGCAGTCAGATACGCAGTATTTT	CASSQDGQSDTQYF
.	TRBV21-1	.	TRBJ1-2	TGTGCCAGCAGCGGAGTAAAGGTGGACAGGGCATTAGCTAACTATGGCTACACCTTC	CASSGVKVDRALANYGYTF
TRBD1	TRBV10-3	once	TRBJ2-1	TGTGCCATTAACGACAGGGAAAGCTACAATGAGCAGTTCTTC	CAINDRESYNEQFF
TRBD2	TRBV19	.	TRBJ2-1	TGTGCCAGTAGTATAGACACTCTGGGCAGGACTAGAAGGGAAAATGAGCAGTTCTTC	CASSIDTLGRTRRENEQFF
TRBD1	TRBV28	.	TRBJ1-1	TGTGCCAGCAGTTTACAACAGGGGTTTCTAGCGAACACTGAAGCTTTCTTT	CASSLQQGFLANTEAFF
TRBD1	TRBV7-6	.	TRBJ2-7	TGTGCCAGCAGCGTGGGGACAGGAAACTACGAGCAGTACTTC	CASSVGTGNYEQYF